Listed below are T cell receptor beta chains from one sample, sequenced in a study of cytomegalovirus exposure and HLA in healthy donors. This table comes from immunoSEQ multiplex PCR, and its TCRdb copy is limited to in-frame clones, with some not included. The sample holds roughly 180,000 clones, about 80% seen once. Sequences were obtained from PBMCs. The origin of the receptors is a man between 18 and 35 years old in good health and CMV-seropositive. Each CDR3 is given with its conserved first and last residue. A D gene is named only where the DNA matches it firmly. Clone sizes are given selectively: once, few, many, or a class where the clone is expanded.

v_gene	j_gene	d_gene	abundance	CDR3nt	CDR3aa
TRBV2	TRBJ2-1	TRBD2	NA	TGTGCCAGCAAGGGACTAGCGCTCAATGAGCAGTTCTTC	CASKGLALNEQFF
TRBV29-1	TRBJ1-5	NA	NA	TGCAGCGTGGGGGACAATTACGACAATCAGCCCCAGCATTTT	CSVGDNYDNQPQHF
TRBV28	TRBJ2-3	TRBD2	once	TGTGCCAGCAGTGATTTTAGCGGGATCCGGGCAGATACGCAGTATTTT	CASSDFSGIRADTQYF
TRBV7-9	TRBJ2-1	TRBD2	NA	TGTGCCAGCAGCGGCGGACTAGCGGGAGACTACAATGAGCAGTTCTTC	CASSGGLAGDYNEQFF
TRBV28	TRBJ2-4	TRBD2	NA	TGTGCCAGCAGCCCGGGACTAAAGAGGGCCAAAAACATTCAGTACTTC	CASSPGLKRAKNIQYF
TRBV13	TRBJ1-1	TRBD1	NA	TGTGCCAGCACCCAGGGGGCGGTTACTGAAGCTTTCTTT	CASTQGAVTEAFF
TRBV5-6	TRBJ1-5	TRBD1	NA	TGTGCCAGCAGCTTGGGGGACAGTTTAAATCAGCCCCAGCATTTT	CASSLGDSLNQPQHF
TRBV7-8	TRBJ2-7	TRBD2	NA	TGTGCCAGCAGCCCGAGACTAGCGGGAGAGGAGCAGTACTTC	CASSPRLAGEEQYF
TRBV19	TRBJ2-1	TRBD2	NA	TGTGCCAGTAGTCCCTCTCCGGGACTAGCGGGAGGGCCAACCTACAATGAGCAGTTCTTC	CASSPSPGLAGGPTYNEQFF
TRBV27	TRBJ2-3	TRBD2	NA	TGTGCCAGCAGTTTACTAGCGGCAGCTCCTAGCACAGATACGCAGTATTTT	CASSLLAAAPSTDTQYF
TRBV30	TRBJ2-1	TRBD2	NA	TGTGCCTGGAGTGTAGGACTAGCCAATGAGCAGTTCTTC	CAWSVGLANEQFF
TRBV5-6	TRBJ2-3	TRBD1	NA	TGTGCCAGCAGCTTCGGACAGGGCACAGATACGCAGTATTTT	CASSFGQGTDTQYF
TRBV25-1	TRBJ1-4	TRBD1	NA	TGTGCCAGCAGTGAGGGACAGGGGGCTGAAAAACTGTTTTTT	CASSEGQGAEKLFF
TRBV11-2	TRBJ2-7	TRBD2	NA	TGTGCCAGCAGCTTAGTTGGGCGGGAGGGTTTCTACGAGCAGTACTTC	CASSLVGREGFYEQYF
TRBV19	TRBJ1-2	NA	NA	TGTGCCAGTAGTGTGGGACACACCAACTATGGCTACACCTTC	CASSVGHTNYGYTF
TRBV28	TRBJ2-7	NA	NA	TGTGCCAGCAGCCTCCCCTCCTACGAGCAGTACTTC	CASSLPSYEQYF
TRBV2	TRBJ2-1	TRBD2	once	TGTGCCAGCAGTGGGCTAGCGGGAATATACAATGAGCAGTTCTTC	CASSGLAGIYNEQFF
TRBV28	TRBJ2-7	TRBD2	NA	TGTGCCAGCAGTTGGCGACTAGCGGCAGCCTACGAGCAGTACTTC	CASSWRLAAAYEQYF
TRBV11-2	TRBJ2-1	TRBD2	NA	TGTGCCAGCAGCTCCGGGAGGGCCTACAATGAGCAGTTCTTC	CASSSGRAYNEQFF
TRBV28	TRBJ2-3	NA	NA	TGTGCCAGCAGTTTATCCTCTAAAGGAAGCGCAGATACGCAGTATTTT	CASSLSSKGSADTQYF
TRBV19	TRBJ1-5	TRBD1	NA	TGTGCCAGTAGTATGGGGACAGGTCAGCCCCAGCATTTT	CASSMGTGQPQHF
TRBV6-4	TRBJ2-1	TRBD2	NA	TGTGCCAGCAGTGTATCGCCTAGCGGGATTGGTGAGCAGTTCTTC	CASSVSPSGIGEQFF
TRBV4-3	TRBJ2-1	NA	NA	TGCGCCAGCAGCCAAGGTAGGCGGAATGAGCAGTTCTTC	CASSQGRRNEQFF
TRBV4-1	TRBJ1-2	NA	few	TGCGCCAGCAGCCAAGAGGTTCCCCGGGACTATGGCTACACCTTC	CASSQEVPRDYGYTF
TRBV2	TRBJ1-5	NA	NA	TGTGCCAGCAGTGATGAGCAGGATAATCAGCCCCAGCATTTT	CASSDEQDNQPQHF
TRBV9	TRBJ2-3	TRBD2	NA	TGTGCCAGCAGCGTAGGGCTAGCGGGAGTGATAGATACGCAGTATTTT	CASSVGLAGVIDTQYF
TRBV2	TRBJ2-5	NA	NA	TGTGCCAGCGACAGGAGAGAGACCCAGTACTTC	CASDRRETQYF
TRBV19	TRBJ2-7	NA	NA	TGTGCCAGTAGTATAGATTCAGGAGGGATCAACGAGCAGTACTTC	CASSIDSGGINEQYF
TRBV11-2	TRBJ2-2	NA	NA	TGTGCCAGCAGCTTAGGGCTCCCGAACACCGGGGAGCTGTTTTTT	CASSLGLPNTGELFF
TRBV5-1	TRBJ2-5	TRBD2	NA	TGCGCCAGCAGCGTTTTACTAGCGGGGGGGGAGACCCAGTACTTC	CASSVLLAGGETQYF
TRBV2	TRBJ2-7	TRBD2	NA	TGTGCCAGCAGAGAGCCGGGACTAGCGGGGTTCTTGAGTGAGCAGTACTTC	CASREPGLAGFLSEQYF
TRBV18	TRBJ2-1	NA	NA	TGTGCCAGCTCCACTAGAGGAGGGTTGGGGAGTTACAATGAGCAGTTCTTC	CASSTRGGLGSYNEQFF
TRBV5-4	TRBJ2-3	TRBD2	NA	TGTGCCAGCAGCTCTTTAGCGGGAGGGACAGATACGCAGTATTTT	CASSSLAGGTDTQYF
TRBV30	TRBJ2-7	NA	NA	TGTGCCTGGAGTGTGGACAGCCGCTCCTACGAGCAGTACTTC	CAWSVDSRSYEQYF
TRBV28	TRBJ2-5	NA	NA	TGTGCCAGCAGTTTAAGGGGCCTGGAGACCCAGTACTTC	CASSLRGLETQYF
TRBV9	TRBJ2-1	TRBD2	NA	TGTGCCAGCAGCGTAGGGCCTAGCGGGGAGGTAGATGAGCAGTTCTTC	CASSVGPSGEVDEQFF
TRBV29-1	TRBJ1-1	NA	NA	TGCAGCGTTGAAGGGCAGGCCCTAATGAACACTGAAGCTTTCTTT	CSVEGQALMNTEAFF
TRBV19	TRBJ2-5	NA	NA	TGTGCCAGTAGTCCCGGGGAGACCCAGTACTTC	CASSPGETQYF
TRBV14	TRBJ1-2	TRBD1	NA	TGTGCCAGCAGCCATTTCGACAGGGCCCAGAGCTACACCTTC	CASSHFDRAQSYTF
TRBV7-2	TRBJ1-2	NA	NA	TGTGCCAGCAGCTTAGATCCAGGGATGGGCTATGGCTACACCTTC	CASSLDPGMGYGYTF
TRBV9	TRBJ2-3	TRBD2	NA	TGTGCCAGCAGCTCACGGACTAGCGGGAGGATCCCAGATACGCAGTATTTT	CASSSRTSGRIPDTQYF
TRBV7-2	TRBJ2-1	TRBD2	few	TGTGCCAGCAGCCCGGGACTAAGTGGAAATGAGCAGTTCTTC	CASSPGLSGNEQFF
TRBV18	TRBJ1-5	NA	NA	TGTGCCAGCTCGCTAAACAGGGCCGGGGGGATTATAGATGGCAATCAGCCCCAGCATTTT	CASSLNRAGGIIDGNQPQHF
TRBV7-9	TRBJ2-7	TRBD2	NA	TGTGCCAGCAGCAAAGCGGGAGGTGGTGGCGAGCAGTACTTC	CASSKAGGGGEQYF
TRBV29-1	TRBJ1-2	TRBD1	NA	TGCAGCGTTGGCCCATACTACCCGGGACAGGGAAAGGGGATTTACTATGGCTACACCTTC	CSVGPYYPGQGKGIYYGYTF
TRBV15	TRBJ2-7	TRBD2	NA	TGTGCCACCAGCAGAGATGTGACTAGCGGTTTGGACGAGCAGTACTTC	CATSRDVTSGLDEQYF
TRBV11-3	TRBJ2-1	TRBD2	once	TGTGCCAGCAGCTTATCCCCAGCTAGCGGGAGTATGAAGTTCTTC	CASSLSPASGSMKFF
TRBV7-7	TRBJ1-1	TRBD1	NA	TGTGCCAGCAGACGACAGGGAGGGAACACTGAAGCTTTCTTT	CASRRQGGNTEAFF
TRBV29-1	TRBJ2-2	TRBD2	NA	TGCAGCAGGGGACTAGCACACGGGGAGCTGTTTTTT	CSRGLAHGELFF
TRBV19	TRBJ2-7	TRBD2	NA	TGTGCCAGTAGTCTCTCCCAGACTAGCGGAAAACGTTACGAGCAGTACTTC	CASSLSQTSGKRYEQYF
TRBV27	TRBJ2-1	NA	NA	TGTGCCAGCAGTATATTAGGGGACTGGGGACAGGAGCAGTTCTTC	CASSILGDWGQEQFF
TRBV7-6	TRBJ1-1	NA	few	TGTGCCAGCAGCTTAGGTCTAGGAAAGAACACTGAAGCTTTCTTT	CASSLGLGKNTEAFF
TRBV5-4	TRBJ2-2	NA	NA	TGTGCCAGCAGCTTTAGGCAGGGGCCTACCGGGGAGCTGTTTTTT	CASSFRQGPTGELFF
TRBV6-1	TRBJ2-7	TRBD2	NA	TGTGCCAGCAGTGAATTTCTATTTGGCGGGAGCTACGAGCAGTACTTC	CASSEFLFGGSYEQYF
TRBV6-1	TRBJ2-7	NA	NA	TGTGCCACCTTGACTACAGGGAGCATGTGGGACGAGCAGTACTTC	CATLTTGSMWDEQYF
TRBV6-5	TRBJ2-5	NA	NA	TGTGCCACCGGGCGGATCCAGGGTAGCCAGTACTTC	CATGRIQGSQYF
TRBV4-3	TRBJ2-1	TRBD2	NA	TGCGCCAGCAGCCAATCACTAGCGGACAATGAGCAGTTCTTC	CASSQSLADNEQFF
TRBV2	TRBJ2-3	TRBD2	NA	TGTGCCAGCAGCGACCTGCTTATTAGCGGGAGACCAGATACGCAGTATTTT	CASSDLLISGRPDTQYF
TRBV6-1	TRBJ1-2	NA	NA	TGTGCCAGCAGTGATAGTGAGGGGGACTATGGCTACACCTTC	CASSDSEGDYGYTF